One sample yielded the 11 T cell receptor beta chains listed below, sequenced in a study of OX40 agonist ivuxolimab in advanced cancers. Using immunoSEQ multiplex PCR, the repertoire was profiled, and TCRdb retains in-frame clones only, with some absent. The sample records around 35,000 clones, around 92% being singletons. The specimen comprised CD4+ or CD8+ T cells sorted from blood, sampled in a trial of the OX40 agonist ivuxolimab. The receptor source for this set is an adult with an advanced solid tumor such as melanoma, head and neck, liver or kidney cancer.

V gene TRBV5-6 combines with J gene TRBJ2-1; 11 bases line up with TRBD2. The CDR3 runs to 16 residues. Losses at the gene ends were 6 bases for V and 7 bases for J; bases not matched to a gene: 12. CDR1 SGHDT and CDR2 YYEEEE come from the germline V gene. The DNA of the CDR3 is TGTGCCAGCATGTGGTCATTGGGACTAGCGGTGAATGAGCAGTTCTTC. This encodes CASMWSLGLAVNEQFF. Combining the CDR3 with reference TRBV5-6 and TRBJ2-1 gives the whole variable domain DAGVTQSPTHLIKTRGQQVTLRCSPKSGHDTVSWYQQALGQGPQFIFQYYEEEERQRGNFPDRFSGHQFPNYSSELNVNALLLGDSALYLCASMWSLGLAVNEQFFGPGTRLTVL.

The chain has TRBV9 and TRBJ2-7, with D perhaps matching TRBD1 or TRBD2 (5 bases each). Germline V CDR1 and CDR2: SGDLS, YYNGEE. The CDR3 runs 15 residues. V was clipped by 3 bases and J by 0 bases, with 13 bases between them. The CDR3 reads CASSARDGVSYEQYF. CDR3 in DNA: TGTGCCAGCAGCGCCCGGGACGGCGTCTCCTACGAGCAGTACTTC.

For the CDR3, the DNA is TGTGCCAGCAGCTTAGCGGAGTTCAATGAGCAGTTCTTC. It encodes CASSLAEFNEQFF. The rearrangement uses TRBV7-6 and TRBJ2-1; D is undetermined. Trimming left V 0 bases short and J 6 bases short, with 6 bases between. Germline CDR1 SGHVS, CDR2 FNYEAQ. The CDR3 covers 13 residues.

V and J are TRBV28 and TRBJ2-7; D possibly corresponds to TRBD1 (5 bases). V lost 4 bases and J lost 3, with 16 bases in between. The CDR3 totals 15 residues. From germline, CDR1 is MDHEN and CDR2 SYDVKM. The CDR3 sequence: CASSSPKGPHYEQYF. In DNA, the CDR3 is TGTGCCAGCAGTTCCCCGAAGGGGCCCCACTACGAGCAGTACTTC. Using reference TRBV28 and TRBJ2-7 for the parts outside the CDR3, the full variable domain is DVKVTQSSRYLVKRTGEKVFLECVQDMDHENMFWYRQDPGLGLRLIYFSYDVKMKEKGDIPEGYSVSREKKERFSLILESASTNQTSMYLCASSSPKGPHYEQYFGPGTRLTVT.

The rearrangement joins TRBV27 to TRBJ2-7; no clear D. This CDR3 has 13 residues. The germline V gene encodes CDR1 MNHEY and CDR2 SMNVEV (reference sequence). V lost 0 bases and J lost 3, with 6 bases in between. The CDR3 region is CASSLSYSYEQYF. CDR3 in DNA: TGTGCCAGCAGTTTATCTTACAGCTACGAGCAGTACTTC.

J is TRBJ2-5 and V is TRBV19; tentatively, D is TRBD1 (6 bases). Gene TRBJ2-7 matches the end of the DNA better, so the J call may be wrong. The CDR3 consists of 14 residues. The germline CDR1 and CDR2 sequences are LNHDA and SQIVND (reference sequence). In nucleotides, the CDR3 is TGTGCCAGTAGTCTCCGGGACACCAACTACGAGCAGTACTTC. Its protein product is CASSLRDTNYEQYF.

V and J are TRBV7-6 and TRBJ1-1; TRBD1 agrees at 8 bases. This CDR3 contains 16 residues. CDR1 and CDR2 from the germline V gene are SGHVS and FNYEAQ. The V gene end was trimmed by 5 bases and the J gene end by 5 bases; junction bases not matched to a gene: 13. Here the CDR3 DNA reads TGTGCCAGCAGCGACTCTCGGACAGGGCCAAAGACTGAAGCTTTCTTT. As protein: CASSDSRTGPKTEAFF.

This chain uses TRBV7-8 with TRBJ2-7, with D hard to call. V dropped 4 bases and J dropped 5 bases, with 9 bases sitting between them. CDR1 and CDR2 (germline): SGHVS, FQNEAQ. The CDR3 sequence is 12 residues long. DNA of the CDR3: TGTGCCAGCAGCTCCAATTGGCACGAGCAGTACTTC. Translation: CASSSNWHEQYF.

The chain recombines TRBV10-3 with TRBJ2-7; TRBD2 agrees at 7 bases. Germline V gene sequence: CDR1 ENHRY, CDR2 SYGVKD. This CDR3 is 15 amino acids long. Trimming took 0 bases from V and 4 from J; bases not matched to a gene: 6. The CDR3 protein is CAISESGREDYEQYF. In DNA form, the CDR3 reads TGTGCCATCAGTGAGTCAGGACGGGAGGATTACGAGCAGTACTTC.

This clone was detected once. The rearrangement links TRBV27 to TRBJ2-5, with a weak D call TRBD2 (5 bases). CDR1 MNHEY and CDR2 SMNVEV come from the germline V gene (reference sequence). The CDR3 loop spans 14 amino acids. Deletions cut 6 bases from V and 5 bases from J, with 16 bases between. In DNA, the CDR3 is TGTGCCAGCAGCTTCGGACTCCTTGGCGAGACCCAGTACTTC. Translated, it gives CASSFGLLGETQYF.

This clone was seen once. CDR3 bases: TGTGCTAGTGGACTAGCGGGAGTAACTTACAATGAGCAGTTCTTC. Its protein is CASGLAGVTYNEQFF. The chain employs TRBV12-5 and TRBJ2-1, with TRBD2 identical over 11 bases. The CDR3 runs to 15 residues. The V and J ends lost 6 bases and 4 bases, in that order; junction bases with no gene match: 5. Germline V gene data show CDR1 as LGHNT and CDR2 as FRNRAP. The complete variable domain, with remaining parts taken from reference TRBV12-5 and TRBJ2-1, reads DARVTQTPRHKVTEMGQEVTMRCQPILGHNTVFWYRQTMMQGLELLAYFRNRAPLDDSGMPKDRFSAEMPDATLATLKIQPSEPRDSAVYFCASGLAGVTYNEQFFGPGTRLTVL.